This T cell receptor beta chain was documented in a study of cytomegalovirus exposure and HLA in healthy donors (dated by TCRdb to about 2017). In terms of the full investigation: In an earlier analysis of approximately 500 of the donors, 250 to 300 Gb of sequence data and 90 million to 120 million unique TCR beta sequences from roughly 200 million T cells were reported. A separate validation cohort of approximately 120 different subjects was used in addition to the roughly 620-subject first cohort. Alongside the repertoire data, information on donor age, sex, ethnicity and CMV serostatus was compiled. Every repertoire in the discovery cohort had been generated on one and the same sequencing platform. The later analysis used no new phenotypic data to find candidate immune exposures, relying instead on TCR beta sequences and their occurrence across donors. The aim of the study was to test whether cataloging public T cell receptors could identify signatures of past pathogen exposure. Several DR-DQ haplotypes were handled as single units for association and clustering because linkage in the cohort was strong. Among the roughly 390 genotyped donors, approximately 81% belonged to the genetic ancestry cluster associated with self-reported Caucasian donors. To decide whether each TCR beta V gene segment behaved as functional or pseudogenic, an earlier analysis of approximately 620 of the donors relied on high-throughput TCR beta sequencing. Genome-wide SNP genotypes for about 60% of the roughly 700 donors were used in a later genetic analysis, which treated that subset as a discovery cohort. Among some 400 genotyped donors of the cohort, an average of around 250,000 unique TCR beta nucleotide sequences was sequenced per donor, of which 15% to 20% were non-productive. To predict cytomegalovirus infection status, the study brought together high-throughput TCR immunosequencing, statistical association of individual TCRs with disease status, and machine learning. The number of donors typed differed by locus, with 629-630 for A, B, C, DRB1 and DQB1, around 560 for DQA1, under 610 for DPA1, and some 450 for DPB1. HLA typing included class I and class II loci at four-digit resolution. The study profiled the T cell repertoires of some 610 subjects by immunosequencing and related them to cytomegalovirus serostatus. In a later analysis, previously published TCR beta repertoires from about 640 donors were re-analyzed and high-resolution HLA genotyping was added so that TCR occurrence patterns could be studied. An early release that covered 640 HLA-typed donors contained approximately 300 gigabases of sequencing data and 80 million or so unique TCR sequences. Study-wide conclusions, independent of this receptor: Some IMGT-functional V segments, including TRBV6-2 and TRBV6-3, could not be distinguished by the 87-base-pair reads and were therefore excluded. Because some donors lacked HLA typing at each locus, the association tests relied only on the typed subset. The cohort was sequenced for TCR beta chains only, and without alpha or paired-chain data the features that could be detected were limited. In an earlier analysis of approximately 590 of the donors, most TCR beta V segments were observed in productive rearrangements about 90% or about 30% of the time, broadly matching IMGT annotations. In a later analysis, the rate of TCR association differed among HLA loci, with DRB1 alleles having the most associated TCRs and HLA-C alleles having the fewest. Most TCR sequences were seen in very few donors, while some public TCRs were found in many individuals. According to a later analysis, most CMV-associated TCR beta chains appeared to be HLA-restricted, and the HLA associations seemed to be driven largely by CMV exposure. In the study, 164 TCR beta chains were listed as associated with cytomegalovirus. A later analysis associated about 18,000 TCR beta sequences with specific HLA alleles at a false discovery rate of 0.05. The authors suggested that the approach could potentially be generalized to other disease states and immunological phenotypes. In both the original and validation cohorts, the classifier was reported to diagnose cytomegalovirus status with high specificity and sensitivity. In a later analysis, HLA-associated TCR beta chains were found to be more clonally expanded and to have lower generation probabilities than equally common non-associated chains. Strong co-occurrence of HLA alleles, especially DR and DQ, made assigning TCR associations to individual alleles difficult. The only immune exposure information available for the cohort was CMV serostatus. A later genetic analysis associated a missense DCLRE1C variant with V-gene and J-gene trimming of TCR beta chains, and an independent cohort replicated the association. According to a later genetic analysis, donors in an Asian-associated ancestry cluster had fewer N-insertions in productive TCRs than the approximately 710-donor mean. Linkage disequilibrium might explain the correlated functional status among segregating V segments, but an unknown experimental factor could not be excluded. A later analysis reported that several top co-occurrence clusters appeared linked to parvovirus B19, influenza, CMV and Epstein-Barr virus. Over 15 rarely observed V segments, including chromosome 9 orphons, were excluded from the earlier analysis of several hundred of the donors because counts were too low. A cluster of highly shared sequence variants was judged likely to be a technical artifact of the sequencing pipeline. A few of the identified cytomegalovirus-associated TCR beta chains were confirmed in vitro to be specific for cytomegalovirus antigens. The presence/absence analyses assumed that sequencing depth was roughly uniform across donors, and that assumption may not be true. A further reported finding was that TCR beta sequences accurately predicted the HLA-A and HLA-B alleles for most subjects in the first cohort.

This clone was counted only a few times. Its antigen target is currently unknown. Nothing much larger sits one base from this clone, and base qualities are not available. Trimming leaves V shorter by 6 bases and J shorter by 1 base, with the junction holding 8 bases beyond the gene matches. Based on the germline V gene, the CDR1 and CDR2 sequences are SQVTM and ANQGSEA. The CDR3 numbers 15 residues from cysteine through phenylalanine. Left in the record is the CDR3 DNA by itself, 45 bases read in frame from the first base. To prepare the library, the immunoSEQ multiplex PCR assay was applied. The multiplex PCR relied on a mix of 60 forward primers for TCR Vbeta segments and 13 reverse primers for TCR Jbeta segments. The CDR3 region of rearranged TCR beta genes was amplified from genomic DNA by a multiplex PCR assay. On the Illumina HiSeq System, the amplified TCR beta libraries were sequenced as 87-base-pair reads. As for the authors' bioinformatics: A later analysis tallied about 77 million unique TCR beta chains across the 666 repertoires, and around 10 million of those chains were shared by two or more donors. Raw reads were error-corrected and collapsed into unique sequences by a nearest-neighbor algorithm in which closely related sequences were merged to remove PCR and sequencing errors. Alignment of CDR3 sequences to IMGT reference sequences was used to assign V, D and J gene segments. For a sequence to be retained, a match of at least six nucleotides was required to both a V gene segment and a J gene segment. A rearrangement was called productive if the CDR3 had no stop codons and remained in frame with V and J, and every other rearrangement was called non-productive. CDR3 was defined by IMGT convention, running from the second conserved V-encoded cysteine to the conserved J-encoded phenylalanine. The earlier analysis of some 580 of the donors excluded any sequence lacking an unambiguous match to a single V gene segment. An earlier analysis of a few hundred of the donors called V segments functional above 56.7% productive rearrangements and segregating when the between-donor standard deviation exceeded 5%. A statistical classification framework was built to diagnose cytomegalovirus status from the catalog of TCR beta chain sequences. A later analysis assigned V and J genes by comparing TCR nucleotide sequences with IMGT/GENE-DB human TR gene sequences. Using the TCRdist pipeline, a later analysis assigned CDR3 sequences along with most-parsimonious VDJ recombination scenarios. A later analysis defined each TCR beta chain by its CDR3 amino acid sequence plus V-gene family, and excluded reads lacking a unique V-gene family. As a way to deal with suspected cross-contamination and a sequencing artifact, a later analysis dropped roughly 620 nucleotide sequences that were highly shared and had low generation probability. For each public chain, a later analysis derived a clonal expansion index from normalized ranks of inferred template counts within each repertoire. A later analysis computed generation probabilities with a VDJ recombination model fitted to out-of-frame rearrangements, and checked the results against IGoR. In a later analysis, TCR-TCR, TCR-HLA and TCR-CMV co-occurrence was scored with hypergeometric tests, and a repertoire-size bias correction was applied to TCR pairs. To estimate false discovery rates, a later analysis permuted the HLA or CMV assignments 20 times. In a later analysis, co-occurring TCRs were grouped using DBSCAN, with TCRdist sequence similarity added in when clustering inside HLA-allele-positive subsets. Repertoires with fewer than 30,000 or more than 120,000 public chains, plus five repertoires with anomalous nucleotide sharing, were excluded from co-occurrence clustering. In TCRdb, the immuneACCESS table is reduced to in-frame sequences with V and J assigned. These tables do not hold every clone; where another copy was compared, an unresolved V gene accounts for under half, and the others remain unexplained. D and trimming come from the DNA, and the V and J calls and clone size come from that table. A total of about 110,000 clones appear in this sample, approximately 16% of them only once. The top ten hold about 0.8% of the sample.

The cohort was made up of approximately 670 healthy bone marrow donors. All cohort members were sampled while nominally healthy, although unrecorded immune exposures were likely present. The donor tested CMV seronegative, placing the donor among the 350 or so seronegative members of the cohort. Every donor gave a peripheral blood sample, and the peripheral blood mononuclear cells from that sample were used for TCR beta sequencing. The Qiagen DNeasy Blood Extraction Kit was used to extract genomic DNA from the blood cell samples. Input material: PBMCs. The source is a female donor in good health and CMV-seronegative. The chain is made from TRBV29-1 and TRBJ2-3, with TRBD2 matching 9 junction bases. The nucleotide sequence is given as TGCAGCGTACGAAACCCTAGCGGGGGCACAGATACGCAGTATTTT. Its amino acids are CSVRNPSGGTDTQYF.